This T cell receptor beta chain emerged from a study of cytomegalovirus exposure and HLA in healthy donors (dated by TCRdb to the late 2010s). Background on the whole study: In an earlier analysis of 550 to 750 of the donors, 250 to 350 Gb of sequence data and approximately 120 million unique TCR beta sequences from 180 million or so T cells were reported. Class I and class II HLA loci were covered by the typing at four-digit resolution. The number of donors typed differed by locus, with roughly 620-630 for A, B, C, DRB1 and DQB1, roughly 520 for DQA1, over 600 for DPA1, and some 470 for DPB1. An early release that covered some 640 HLA-typed donors contained approximately 320 gigabases of sequencing data and 65 million to 100 million unique TCR sequences. To predict cytomegalovirus infection status, the study brought together high-throughput TCR immunosequencing, statistical association of individual TCRs with disease status, and machine learning. On average, around 230,000 unique TCR beta nucleotide sequences were sequenced per donor among 300 to 500 genotyped donors of the cohort, with roughly 18% of those sequences being non-productive. A few DR-DQ haplotypes were handled as single units for association and clustering because linkage in the cohort was strong. An earlier analysis of 587 of the donors applied high-throughput TCR beta sequencing to assess whether each TCR beta V gene segment acted as functional or pseudogenic. The aim of the study was to test whether cataloging public T cell receptors could identify signatures of past pathogen exposure. Among the roughly 390 genotyped donors, about 85% belonged to the genetic ancestry cluster associated with self-reported Caucasian donors. The study profiled the T cell repertoires of hundreds of subjects by immunosequencing and related them to cytomegalovirus serostatus. Rather than drawing on any new phenotypic data, the later analysis identified candidate immune exposures from TCR beta sequences and the way those sequences occurred across donors. A later analysis re-analyzed previously published TCR beta repertoires from 600 to 850 donors and added high-resolution HLA genotyping to study TCR occurrence patterns. Donor age, sex, ethnicity and CMV serostatus were compiled together with the repertoire data. Every discovery cohort repertoire had been produced on one sequencing platform. Along with the approximately 620-subject first cohort, a separate validation cohort of over 90 different subjects was used. Genome-wide SNP genotypes for about 55% of the 666 donors were used in a later genetic analysis, which treated that subset as a discovery cohort. Study-wide conclusions, independent of this receptor: Because counts were too low, 15 to 20 rarely observed V segments, including chromosome 9 orphons, were excluded from the earlier analysis of 587 of the donors. In this cohort, only TCR beta chains were sequenced, and detectable features were limited by the absence of alpha or paired-chain data. A further reported finding was that TCR beta sequences accurately predicted the HLA-A and HLA-B alleles for most subjects in the first cohort. Most TCR sequences were seen in very few donors, while some public TCRs were found in many individuals. Three of the identified cytomegalovirus-associated TCR beta chains were confirmed in vitro to be specific for cytomegalovirus antigens. Most CMV-associated TCR beta chains appeared to be HLA-restricted in a later analysis, and the HLA associations seemed to be driven largely by CMV exposure. Linkage disequilibrium might explain the correlated functional status among segregating V segments, but an unknown experimental factor could not be ruled out. Compared with the approximately 600-donor mean, donors in an Asian-associated ancestry cluster had fewer N-insertions in productive TCRs, according to a later genetic analysis. CMV serostatus was the only immune exposure information available for the cohort. A later genetic analysis associated a missense DCLRE1C variant with V-gene and J-gene trimming of TCR beta chains, and an independent cohort replicated the association. A later analysis found that HLA-associated TCR beta chains were more clonally expanded and had lower generation probabilities than equally common non-associated chains. The authors suggested that the approach could potentially be generalized to other disease states and immunological phenotypes. Presence/absence analyses assumed roughly uniform sequencing depth across donors, an assumption that may not hold. A later analysis associated around 16,000 TCR beta sequences with specific HLA alleles at a false discovery rate of 0.05. In a later analysis, the rate of TCR association differed among HLA loci, with DRB1 alleles having the most associated TCRs and HLA-C alleles having the fewest. In an earlier analysis of a few hundred of the donors, most TCR beta V segments were observed in productive rearrangements about 87% or about 30% of the time, broadly matching IMGT annotations. A later analysis reported that several top co-occurrence clusters appeared linked to parvovirus B19, influenza, CMV and Epstein-Barr virus. A group of highly shared sequence variants was considered likely to be a technical artifact of the sequencing pipeline. The classifier was reported to diagnose cytomegalovirus status with high specificity and sensitivity in both the original and validation cohorts. Because HLA typing was unavailable for some donors at each locus, only the typed subset was used in association tests. Strong co-occurrence of HLA alleles, especially DR and DQ, made assigning TCR associations to individual alleles difficult. In the study, around 150 TCR beta chains were listed as associated with cytomegalovirus.

The cohort comprised 710 or so healthy bone marrow donors. At the time of sampling, every cohort member was nominally healthy, though immune exposures that went unrecorded were likely present. The donor tested CMV seronegative and was one of the 352 seronegative cohort members. Each donor provided a peripheral blood sample, and peripheral blood mononuclear cells were used for TCR beta sequencing. Genomic DNA was extracted from the blood cell samples with the Qiagen DNeasy Blood Extraction Kit. The library was made by the immunoSEQ multiplex PCR assay. For the multiplex PCR, a mixture combining 60 forward primers for TCR Vbeta segments and 13 reverse primers for TCR Jbeta segments was used. Amplification of the CDR3 region of rearranged TCR beta genes was performed with a multiplex PCR assay on genomic DNA. Amplified TCR beta libraries were sequenced as 87-base-pair reads on the Illumina HiSeq System. As for the authors' bioinformatics: In a later analysis, some 80 million unique TCR beta chains were counted across the approximately 620 repertoires, and approximately 11 million of these chains were shared by at least two donors. Raw reads were error-corrected and collapsed into unique sequences with a nearest-neighbor algorithm that merged closely related sequences to remove PCR and sequencing errors. Alignment of CDR3 sequences to IMGT reference sequences was used to assign V, D and J gene segments. For a sequence to be retained, a match of at least six nucleotides was required to both a V gene segment and a J gene segment. A rearrangement counted as productive if the CDR3 had no stop codons and remained in frame with V and J, and every other rearrangement counted as non-productive. Following IMGT convention, CDR3 was defined as the stretch from the second conserved V-encoded cysteine to the conserved J-encoded phenylalanine. In an earlier analysis of just under 600 of the donors, sequences lacking an unambiguous match to a single V gene segment were excluded. In an earlier analysis of some 590 of the donors, a V segment was called functional when productive rearrangements were above 56.7%, and segregating when the standard deviation between donors exceeded 5%. To diagnose cytomegalovirus status from the catalog of TCR beta chain sequences, a statistical classification framework was built. In a later analysis, V and J genes were assigned by comparing TCR nucleotide sequences against IMGT/GENE-DB human TR gene sequences. In a later analysis, CDR3 sequences and most-parsimonious VDJ recombination scenarios were assigned using the TCRdist pipeline. A later analysis defined each TCR beta chain by its CDR3 amino acid sequence plus V-gene family, and excluded reads lacking a unique V-gene family. A later analysis removed 592 highly shared, low-generation-probability nucleotide sequences to deal with suspected cross-contamination and a sequencing artifact. For each public chain, a later analysis derived a clonal expansion index from normalized ranks of inferred template counts within each repertoire. In a later analysis, generation probabilities were computed using a VDJ recombination model fitted to out-of-frame rearrangements, and the results were checked against IGoR. A later analysis scored TCR-TCR, TCR-HLA and TCR-CMV co-occurrence with hypergeometric tests, applying a repertoire-size bias correction to TCR pairs. False discovery rates were estimated in a later analysis by permuting HLA or CMV assignments 20 times. A later analysis grouped co-occurring TCRs with DBSCAN, adding TCRdist sequence similarity when clustering within HLA-allele-positive subsets. Co-occurrence clustering excluded repertoires with fewer than 30,000 or more than 120,000 public chains, plus five with anomalous nucleotide sharing. Not all clones reach the TCRdb copy of this immuneACCESS table, which keeps in-frame sequences only. Checked studies attribute under half of the gap to unresolved V genes and leave the rest unexplained. V and J calls plus clone size are reproduced from that table; the DNA served to infer D and trimming. The sample table contains 200,000 to 250,000 clones; only one count was recorded for around four fifths of them. 0.71% of the sample belongs to the ten largest clones.

This clone was seen only once. Its antigen remains undetermined. Within one base of it there is no much larger clone, and no base qualities were kept. The origin of this receptor is a boy between 2 and 15 years old in good health and CMV-seronegative. The sample was PBMCs.

The DNA sequence is TGTGCCAGCAGCGTCTTAGCGGGAGAGACAGATACGCAGTATTTT. Its translation reads: CASSVLAGETDTQYF. The sequence is built from TRBV9 and TRBJ2-3, with 9 junctional bases fitting TRBD2. The CDR3 holds 15 amino acids from the cysteine to the phenylalanine. Only the CDR3 DNA stays, 45 bases, in frame from base 1. CDR1 and CDR2 (SGDLS, YYNGEE) derive from the germline V gene. The germline V and J ends show losses of 2 bases and 3 bases respectively, and no gene match explains 4 bases of the junction.